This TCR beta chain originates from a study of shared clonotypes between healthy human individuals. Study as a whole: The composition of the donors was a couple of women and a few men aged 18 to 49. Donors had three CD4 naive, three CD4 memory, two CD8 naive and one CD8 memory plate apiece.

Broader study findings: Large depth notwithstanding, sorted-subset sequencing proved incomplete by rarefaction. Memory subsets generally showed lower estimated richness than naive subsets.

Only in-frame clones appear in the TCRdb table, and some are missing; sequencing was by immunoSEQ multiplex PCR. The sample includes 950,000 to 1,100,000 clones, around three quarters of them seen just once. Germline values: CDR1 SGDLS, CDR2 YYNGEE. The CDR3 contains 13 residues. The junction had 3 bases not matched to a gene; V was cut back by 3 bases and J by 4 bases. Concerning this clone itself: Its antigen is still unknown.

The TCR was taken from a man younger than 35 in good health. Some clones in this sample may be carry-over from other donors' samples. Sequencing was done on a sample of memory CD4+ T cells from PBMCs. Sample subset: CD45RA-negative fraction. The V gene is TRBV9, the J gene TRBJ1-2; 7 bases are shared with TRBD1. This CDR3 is CASSGRGFYGYTF. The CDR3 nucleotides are TGTGCCAGCAGCGGCAGGGGGTTCTATGGCTACACCTTC.